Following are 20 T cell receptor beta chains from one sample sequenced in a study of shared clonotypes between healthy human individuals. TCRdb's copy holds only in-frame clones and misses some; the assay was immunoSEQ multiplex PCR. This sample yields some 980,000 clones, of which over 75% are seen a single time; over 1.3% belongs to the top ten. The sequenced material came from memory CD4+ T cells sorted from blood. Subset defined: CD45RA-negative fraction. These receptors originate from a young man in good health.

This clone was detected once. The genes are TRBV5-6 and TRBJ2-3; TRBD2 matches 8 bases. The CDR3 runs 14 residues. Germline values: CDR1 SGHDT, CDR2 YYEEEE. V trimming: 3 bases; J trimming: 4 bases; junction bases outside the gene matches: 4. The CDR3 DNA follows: TGTGCCAGCAGCTCAAGCGGGGGTTCAGATACGCAGTATTTT. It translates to CASSSSGGSDTQYF.

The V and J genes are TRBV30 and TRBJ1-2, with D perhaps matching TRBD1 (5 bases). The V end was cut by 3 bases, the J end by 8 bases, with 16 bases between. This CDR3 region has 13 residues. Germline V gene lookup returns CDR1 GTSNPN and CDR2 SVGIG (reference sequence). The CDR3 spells CAWSGGQGRGYTF. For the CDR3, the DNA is TGTGCCTGGAGCGGAGGGCAGGGCCGGGGCTACACCTTC.

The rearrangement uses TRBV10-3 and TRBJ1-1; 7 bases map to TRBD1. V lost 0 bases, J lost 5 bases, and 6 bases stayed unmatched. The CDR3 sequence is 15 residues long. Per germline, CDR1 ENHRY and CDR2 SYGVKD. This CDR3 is CAISESTGSGTEAFF. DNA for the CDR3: TGTGCCATCAGTGAGTCGACAGGGTCGGGTACTGAAGCTTTCTTT.

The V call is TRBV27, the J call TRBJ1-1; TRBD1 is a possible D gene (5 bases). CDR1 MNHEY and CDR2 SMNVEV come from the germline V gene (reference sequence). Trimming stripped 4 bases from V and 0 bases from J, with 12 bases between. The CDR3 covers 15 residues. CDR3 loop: CASSSGQTLNTEAFF. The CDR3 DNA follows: TGTGCCAGCAGTTCAGGACAAACACTGAACACTGAAGCTTTCTTT.

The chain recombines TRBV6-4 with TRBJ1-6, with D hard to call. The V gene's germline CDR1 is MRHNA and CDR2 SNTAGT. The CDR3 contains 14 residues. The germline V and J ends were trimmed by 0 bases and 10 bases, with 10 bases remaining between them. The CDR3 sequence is CASSDSGGYSPLHF. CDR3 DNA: TGTGCCAGCAGTGACTCCGGAGGGTACTCACCCCTCCACTTT.

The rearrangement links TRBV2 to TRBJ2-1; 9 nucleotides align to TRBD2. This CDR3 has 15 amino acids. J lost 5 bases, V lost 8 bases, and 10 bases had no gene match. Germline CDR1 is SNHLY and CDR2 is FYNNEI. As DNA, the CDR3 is TGTGCCAGCGTTTTCTCTGCTAGCGGGAACAATGAGCAGTTCTTC. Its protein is CASVFSASGNNEQFF.

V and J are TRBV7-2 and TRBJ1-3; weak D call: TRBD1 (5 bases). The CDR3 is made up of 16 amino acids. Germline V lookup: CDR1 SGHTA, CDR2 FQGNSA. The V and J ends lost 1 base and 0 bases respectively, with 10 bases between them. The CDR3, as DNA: TGTGCCAGCAGCTTAGAGGGGACGGGCTCTGGAAACACCATATATTTT. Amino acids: CASSLEGTGSGNTIYF.

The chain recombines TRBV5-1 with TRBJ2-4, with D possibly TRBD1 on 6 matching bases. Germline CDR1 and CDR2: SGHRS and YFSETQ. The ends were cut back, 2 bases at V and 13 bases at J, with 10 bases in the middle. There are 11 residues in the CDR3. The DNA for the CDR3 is TGCGCCAGCAGCTTAGGGGACAAGCAGTACTTC. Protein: CASSLGDKQYF.

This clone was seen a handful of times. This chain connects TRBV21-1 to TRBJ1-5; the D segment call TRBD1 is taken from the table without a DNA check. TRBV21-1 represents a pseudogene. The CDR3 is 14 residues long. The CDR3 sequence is CASSRHRGGQPQHF. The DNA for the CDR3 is TGTGCCAGCAGCAGACACAGGGGTGGTCAGCCCCAGCATTTT.

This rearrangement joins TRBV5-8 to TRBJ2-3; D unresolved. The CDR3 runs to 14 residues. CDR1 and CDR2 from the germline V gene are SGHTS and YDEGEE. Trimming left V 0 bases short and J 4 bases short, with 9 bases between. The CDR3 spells CASSLGGPPDTQYF. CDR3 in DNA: TGTGCCAGCAGCTTGGGGGGTCCCCCAGATACGCAGTATTTT.

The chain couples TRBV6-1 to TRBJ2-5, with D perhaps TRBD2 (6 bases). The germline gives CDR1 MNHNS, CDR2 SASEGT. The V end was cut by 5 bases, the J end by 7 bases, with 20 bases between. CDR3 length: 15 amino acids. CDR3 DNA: TGTGCCAGCAGTCTACCAGGGACGGGACTGGGGACCCAGTACTTC. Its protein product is CASSLPGTGLGTQYF.

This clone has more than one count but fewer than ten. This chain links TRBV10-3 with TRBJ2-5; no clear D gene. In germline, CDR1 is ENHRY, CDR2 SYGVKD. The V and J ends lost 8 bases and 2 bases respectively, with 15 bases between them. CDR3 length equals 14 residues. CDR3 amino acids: CAIGSQETQETQYF. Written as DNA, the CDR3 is TGTGCCATCGGATCTCAAGAAACGCAAGAGACCCAGTACTTC.

The DNA of the CDR3 is TGTGCCATCGGGAGGGACCAGAGCACCGGGGAGCTGTTTTTT. Translating it yields CAIGRDQSTGELFF. V and J are TRBV10-3 and TRBJ2-2; 7 bases fit TRBD2. The length of the CDR3 is 14 residues. Germline V gives CDR1 ENHRY, CDR2 SYGVKD. J gave up 4 bases and V 8 bases, and 7 bases lay outside the gene matches.

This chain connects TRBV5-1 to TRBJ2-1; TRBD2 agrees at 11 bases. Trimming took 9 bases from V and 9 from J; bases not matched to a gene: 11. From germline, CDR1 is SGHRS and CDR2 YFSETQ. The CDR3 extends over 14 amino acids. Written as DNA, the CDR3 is TGCGCCACGCAGGGGACTAGCGGCCCCGGTGAGCAGTTCTTC. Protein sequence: CATQGTSGPGEQFF.

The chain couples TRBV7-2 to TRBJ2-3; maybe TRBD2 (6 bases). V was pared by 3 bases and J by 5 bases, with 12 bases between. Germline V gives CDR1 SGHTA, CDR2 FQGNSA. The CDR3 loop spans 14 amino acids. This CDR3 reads CASSLSGGVDTQYF. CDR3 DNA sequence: TGTGCCAGCAGCTTGTCCGGGGGTGTAGATACGCAGTATTTT. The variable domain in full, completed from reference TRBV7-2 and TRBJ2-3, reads GAGVSQSPSNKVTEKGKDVELRCDPISGHTALYWYRQSLGQGLEFLIYFQGNSAPDKSGLPSDRFSAERTGGSVSTLTIQRTQQEDSAVYLCASSLSGGVDTQYFGPGTRLTVL.

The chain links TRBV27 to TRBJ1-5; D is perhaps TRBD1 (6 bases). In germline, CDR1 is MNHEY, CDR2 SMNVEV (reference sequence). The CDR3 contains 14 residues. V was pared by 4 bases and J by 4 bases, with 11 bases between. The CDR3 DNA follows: TGTGCCAGCAGTTATACAGGGTGGAATCAGCCCCAGCATTTT. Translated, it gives CASSYTGWNQPQHF.

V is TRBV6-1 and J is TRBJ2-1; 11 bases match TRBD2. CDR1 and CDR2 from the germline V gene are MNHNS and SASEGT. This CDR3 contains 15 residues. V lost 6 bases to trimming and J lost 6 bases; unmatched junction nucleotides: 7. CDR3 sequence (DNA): TGTGCCAGCAGGATGGGGACTAGCGGCCCCAATGAGCAGTTCTTC. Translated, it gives CASRMGTSGPNEQFF.

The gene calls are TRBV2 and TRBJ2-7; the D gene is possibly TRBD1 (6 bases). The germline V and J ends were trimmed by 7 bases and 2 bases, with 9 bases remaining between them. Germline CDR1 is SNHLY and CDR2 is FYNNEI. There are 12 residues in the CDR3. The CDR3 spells CASTSGAYEQYF. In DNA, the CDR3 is TGTGCCAGCACCTCAGGGGCCTACGAGCAGTACTTC. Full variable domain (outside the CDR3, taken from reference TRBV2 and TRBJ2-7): EPEVTQTPSHQVTQMGQEVILRCVPISNHLYFYWYRQILGQKVEFLVSFYNNEISEKSEIFDDQFSVERPDGSNFTLKIRSTKLEDSAMYFCASTSGAYEQYFGPGTRLTVT.

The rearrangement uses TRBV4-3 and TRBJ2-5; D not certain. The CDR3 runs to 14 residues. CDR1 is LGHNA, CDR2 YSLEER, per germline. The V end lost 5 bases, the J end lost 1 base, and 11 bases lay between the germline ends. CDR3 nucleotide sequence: TGCGCCAGCAGCACTCACAGCGTCCAAGAGACCCAGTACTTC. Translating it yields CASSTHSVQETQYF.

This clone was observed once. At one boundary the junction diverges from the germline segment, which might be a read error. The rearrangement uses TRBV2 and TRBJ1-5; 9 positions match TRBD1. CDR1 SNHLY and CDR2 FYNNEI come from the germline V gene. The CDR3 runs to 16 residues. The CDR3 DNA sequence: TGTGCCAGCACCGCACAGGGGGCCACACCCAATCAGTCCCAGCATTTT. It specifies CASTAQGATPNQSQHF.